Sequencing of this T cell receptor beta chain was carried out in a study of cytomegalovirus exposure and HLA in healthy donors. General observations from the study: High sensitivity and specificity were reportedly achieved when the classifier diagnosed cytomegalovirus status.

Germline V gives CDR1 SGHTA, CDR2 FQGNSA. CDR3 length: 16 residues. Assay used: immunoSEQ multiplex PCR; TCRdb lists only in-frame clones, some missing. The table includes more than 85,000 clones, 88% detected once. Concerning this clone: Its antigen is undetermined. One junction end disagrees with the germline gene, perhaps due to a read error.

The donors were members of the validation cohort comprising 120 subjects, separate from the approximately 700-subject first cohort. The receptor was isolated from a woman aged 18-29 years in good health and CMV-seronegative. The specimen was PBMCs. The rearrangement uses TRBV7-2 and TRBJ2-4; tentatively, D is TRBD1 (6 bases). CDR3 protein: CASSSQGGWAKDIQYF. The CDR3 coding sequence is TGTGCCAGCAGCTCTCAAGGGGGTTGGGCCAAAGACATTCAGTACTTC.